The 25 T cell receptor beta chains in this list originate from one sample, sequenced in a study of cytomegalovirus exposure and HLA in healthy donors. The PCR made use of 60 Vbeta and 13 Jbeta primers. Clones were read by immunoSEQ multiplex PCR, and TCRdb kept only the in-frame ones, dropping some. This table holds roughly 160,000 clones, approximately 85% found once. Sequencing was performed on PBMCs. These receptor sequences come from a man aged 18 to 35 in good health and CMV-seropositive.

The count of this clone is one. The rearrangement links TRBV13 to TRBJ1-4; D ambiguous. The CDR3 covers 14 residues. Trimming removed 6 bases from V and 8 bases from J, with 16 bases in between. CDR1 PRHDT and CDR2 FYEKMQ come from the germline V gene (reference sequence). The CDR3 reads CASSSLEPGEKLFF. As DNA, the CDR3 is TGTGCCAGCAGTTCGCTCGAGCCCGGGGAAAAACTGTTTTTT.

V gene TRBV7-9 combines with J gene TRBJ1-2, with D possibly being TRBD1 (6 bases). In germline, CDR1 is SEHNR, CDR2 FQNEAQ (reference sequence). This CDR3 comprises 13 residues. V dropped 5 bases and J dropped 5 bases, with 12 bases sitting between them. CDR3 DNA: TGTGCCAGCAGCCAGGGGTCGGATTATGGCTACACCTTC. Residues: CASSQGSDYGYTF.

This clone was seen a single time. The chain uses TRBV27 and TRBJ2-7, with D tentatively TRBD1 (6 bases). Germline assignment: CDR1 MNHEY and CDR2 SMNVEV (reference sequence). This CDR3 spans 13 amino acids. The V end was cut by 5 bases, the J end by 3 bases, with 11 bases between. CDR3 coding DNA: TGTGCCAGCAGTCCGGTGACAGGCTACGAGCAGTACTTC. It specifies CASSPVTGYEQYF.

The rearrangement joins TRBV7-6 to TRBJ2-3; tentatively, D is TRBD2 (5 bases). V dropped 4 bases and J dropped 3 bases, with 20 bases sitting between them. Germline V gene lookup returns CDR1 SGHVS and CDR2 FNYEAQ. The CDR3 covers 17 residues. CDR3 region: CASSSTGGLIGTDTQYF. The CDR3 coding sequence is TGTGCCAGCAGCTCTACTGGCGGGCTGATCGGGACAGATACGCAGTATTTT. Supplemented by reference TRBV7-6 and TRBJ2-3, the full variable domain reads GAGVSQSPRYKVTKRGQDVALRCDPISGHVSLYWYRQALGQGPEFLTYFNYEAQQDKSGLPNDRFSAERPEGSISTLTIQRTEQRDSAMYRCASSSTGGLIGTDTQYFGPGTRLTVL.

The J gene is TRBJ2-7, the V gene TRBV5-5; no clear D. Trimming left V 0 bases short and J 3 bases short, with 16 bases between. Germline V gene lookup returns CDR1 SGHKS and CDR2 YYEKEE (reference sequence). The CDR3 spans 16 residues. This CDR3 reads CASSLGPRQTDYEQYF. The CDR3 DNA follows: TGTGCCAGCAGCTTGGGGCCGAGGCAAACTGACTACGAGCAGTACTTC.

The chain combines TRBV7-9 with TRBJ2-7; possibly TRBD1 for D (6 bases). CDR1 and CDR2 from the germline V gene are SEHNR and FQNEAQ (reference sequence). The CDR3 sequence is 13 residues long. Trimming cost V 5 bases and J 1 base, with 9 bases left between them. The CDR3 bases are TGTGCCAGCAGCCCCGACAGGTCCTACGAGCAGTACTTC. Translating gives CASSPDRSYEQYF.

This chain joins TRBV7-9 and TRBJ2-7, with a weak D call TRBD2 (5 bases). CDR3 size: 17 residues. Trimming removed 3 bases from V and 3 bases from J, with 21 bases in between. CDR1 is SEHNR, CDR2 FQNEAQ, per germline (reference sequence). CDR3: CASSFPPRRHHHYEQYF. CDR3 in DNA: TGTGCCAGCAGCTTCCCCCCCCGGAGGCACCATCACTACGAGCAGTACTTC.

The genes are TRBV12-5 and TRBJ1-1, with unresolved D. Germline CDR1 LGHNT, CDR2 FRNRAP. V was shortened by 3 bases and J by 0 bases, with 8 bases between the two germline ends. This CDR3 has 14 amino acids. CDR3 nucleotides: TGTGCTAGTGGTTTTACAGTGATGAACACTGAAGCTTTCTTT. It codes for CASGFTVMNTEAFF.

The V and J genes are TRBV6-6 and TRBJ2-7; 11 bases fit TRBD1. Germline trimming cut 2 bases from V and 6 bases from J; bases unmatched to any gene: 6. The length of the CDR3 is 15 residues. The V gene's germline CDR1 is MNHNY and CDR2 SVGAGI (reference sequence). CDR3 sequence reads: CASSYMGQGGSEQYF. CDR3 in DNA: TGTGCCAGCAGTTACATGGGACAGGGGGGCTCCGAGCAGTACTTC.

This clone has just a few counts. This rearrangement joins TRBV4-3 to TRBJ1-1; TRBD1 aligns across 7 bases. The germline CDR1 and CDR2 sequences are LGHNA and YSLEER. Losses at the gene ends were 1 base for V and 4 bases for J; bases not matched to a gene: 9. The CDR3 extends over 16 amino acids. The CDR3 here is CASSQGFTGVGTEAFF. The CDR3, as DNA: TGCGCCAGCAGCCAAGGATTTACAGGGGTTGGCACTGAAGCTTTCTTT.

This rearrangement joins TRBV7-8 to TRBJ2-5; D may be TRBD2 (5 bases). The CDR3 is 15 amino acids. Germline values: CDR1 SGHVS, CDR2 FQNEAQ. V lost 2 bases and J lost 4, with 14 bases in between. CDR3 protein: CASSLYERRPETQYF. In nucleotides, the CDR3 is TGTGCCAGCAGCTTATACGAGCGGAGACCAGAGACCCAGTACTTC.

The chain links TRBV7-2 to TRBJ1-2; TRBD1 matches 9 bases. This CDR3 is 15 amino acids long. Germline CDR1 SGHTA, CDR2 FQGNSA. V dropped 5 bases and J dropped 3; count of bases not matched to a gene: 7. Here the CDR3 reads CASSDPTGGYYGYTF. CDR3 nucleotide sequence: TGTGCCAGCAGCGACCCGACAGGGGGTTACTATGGCTACACCTTC.

CDR3 amino acids: CASSNNVVVGQGRGGYTF. The DNA of the CDR3 is TGTGCCAGCAGCAACAACGTTGTGGTGGGACAGGGGAGGGGTGGCTACACCTTC. The chain has TRBV28 and TRBJ1-2, with 10 bases identical to TRBD1. The CDR3 sequence is 18 residues long. In germline, CDR1 is MDHEN, CDR2 SYDVKM. The V gene end was trimmed by 6 bases and the J gene end by 7 bases; junction bases not matched to a gene: 20.

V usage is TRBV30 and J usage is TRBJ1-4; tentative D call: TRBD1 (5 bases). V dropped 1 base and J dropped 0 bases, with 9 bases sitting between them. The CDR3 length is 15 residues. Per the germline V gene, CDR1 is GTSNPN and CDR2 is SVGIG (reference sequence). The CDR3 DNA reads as TGTGCCTGGAGTGAGCAGGGATCAACTAATGAAAAACTGTTTTTT. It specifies CAWSEQGSTNEKLFF. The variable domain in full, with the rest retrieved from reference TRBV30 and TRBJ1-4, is SQTIHQWPATLVQPVGSPLSLECTVEGTSNPNLYWYRQAAGRGLQLLFYSVGIGQISSEVPQNLSASRPQDRQFILSSKKLLLSDSGFYLCAWSEQGSTNEKLFFGSGTQLSVL.

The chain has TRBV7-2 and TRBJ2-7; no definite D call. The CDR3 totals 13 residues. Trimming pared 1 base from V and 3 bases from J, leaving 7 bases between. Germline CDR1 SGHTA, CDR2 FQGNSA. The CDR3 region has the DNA TGTGCCAGCAGCTTAGGGCCAAACTACGAGCAGTACTTC. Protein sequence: CASSLGPNYEQYF.

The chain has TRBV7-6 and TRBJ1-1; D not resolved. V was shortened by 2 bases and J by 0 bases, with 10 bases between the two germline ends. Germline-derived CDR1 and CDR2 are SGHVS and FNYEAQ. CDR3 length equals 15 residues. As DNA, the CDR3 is TGTGCCAGCAGCTTAAGGTCGGGAATGAACACTGAAGCTTTCTTT. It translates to CASSLRSGMNTEAFF.

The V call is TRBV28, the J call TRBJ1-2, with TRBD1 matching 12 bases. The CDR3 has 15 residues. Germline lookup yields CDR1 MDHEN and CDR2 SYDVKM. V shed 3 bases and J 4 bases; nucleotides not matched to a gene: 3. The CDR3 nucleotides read TGTGCCAGCAGTTTGGGGACAGGGGGCCTCTATGGCTACACCTTC. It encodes CASSLGTGGLYGYTF.

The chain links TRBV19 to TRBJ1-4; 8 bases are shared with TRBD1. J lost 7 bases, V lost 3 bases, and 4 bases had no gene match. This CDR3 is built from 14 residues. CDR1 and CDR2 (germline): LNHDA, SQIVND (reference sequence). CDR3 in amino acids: CASSMDRAFEKLFF. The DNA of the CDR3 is TGTGCCAGTAGTATGGACAGGGCGTTTGAAAAACTGTTTTTT. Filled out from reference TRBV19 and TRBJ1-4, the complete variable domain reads DGGITQSPKYLFRKEGQNVTLSCEQNLNHDAMYWYRQDPGQGLRLIYYSQIVNDFQKGDIAEGYSVSREKKESFPLTVTSAQKNPTAFYLCASSMDRAFEKLFFGSGTQLSVL.

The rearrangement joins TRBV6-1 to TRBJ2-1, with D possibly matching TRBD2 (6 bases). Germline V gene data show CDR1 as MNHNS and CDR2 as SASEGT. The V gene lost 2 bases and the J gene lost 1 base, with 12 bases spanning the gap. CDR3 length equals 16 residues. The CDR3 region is CASSEWGGKSYNEQFF. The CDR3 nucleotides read TGTGCCAGCAGTGAATGGGGCGGGAAATCCTACAATGAGCAGTTCTTC.

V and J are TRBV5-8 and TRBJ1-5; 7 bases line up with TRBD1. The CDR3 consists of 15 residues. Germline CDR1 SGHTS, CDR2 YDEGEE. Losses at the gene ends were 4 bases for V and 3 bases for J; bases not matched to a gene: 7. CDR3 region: CASSPRGQFNQPQHF. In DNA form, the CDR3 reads TGTGCCAGCAGCCCCAGGGGACAGTTCAATCAGCCCCAGCATTTT.

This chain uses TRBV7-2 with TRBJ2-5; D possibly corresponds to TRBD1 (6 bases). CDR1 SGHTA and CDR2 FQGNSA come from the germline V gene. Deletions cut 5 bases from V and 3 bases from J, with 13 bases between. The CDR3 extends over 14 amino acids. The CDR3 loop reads CASSPRGQEETQYF. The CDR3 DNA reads TGTGCCAGCAGCCCGAGGGGACAAGAAGAGACCCAGTACTTC. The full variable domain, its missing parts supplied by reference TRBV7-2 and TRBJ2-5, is GAGVSQSPSNKVTEKGKDVELRCDPISGHTALYWYRQSLGQGLEFLIYFQGNSAPDKSGLPSDRFSAERTGGSVSTLTIQRTQQEDSAVYLCASSPRGQEETQYFGPGTRLLVL.

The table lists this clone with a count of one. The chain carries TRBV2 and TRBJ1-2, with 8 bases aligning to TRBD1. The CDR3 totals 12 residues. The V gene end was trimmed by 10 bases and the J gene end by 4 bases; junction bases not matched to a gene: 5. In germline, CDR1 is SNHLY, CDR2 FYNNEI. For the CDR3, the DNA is TGTGCCATCCCTACAGGGGGCTATGGCTACACCTTC. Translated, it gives CAIPTGGYGYTF.

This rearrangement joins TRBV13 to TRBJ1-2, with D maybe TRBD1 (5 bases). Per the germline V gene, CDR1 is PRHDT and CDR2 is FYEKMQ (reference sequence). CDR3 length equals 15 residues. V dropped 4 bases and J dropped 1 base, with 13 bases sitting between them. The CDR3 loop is CASSSPRTLNYGYTF. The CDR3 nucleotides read TGTGCCAGCAGCTCGCCCAGGACACTTAACTATGGCTACACCTTC. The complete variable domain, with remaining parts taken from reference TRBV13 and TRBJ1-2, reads AAGVIQSPRHLIKEKRETATLKCYPIPRHDTVYWYQQGPGQDPQFLISFYEKMQSDKGSIPDRFSAQQFSDYHSELNMSSLELGDSALYFCASSSPRTLNYGYTFGSGTRLTVV.

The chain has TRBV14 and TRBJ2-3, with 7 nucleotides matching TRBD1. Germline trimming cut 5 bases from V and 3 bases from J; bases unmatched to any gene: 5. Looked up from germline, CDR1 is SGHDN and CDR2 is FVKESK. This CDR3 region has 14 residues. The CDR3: CASSNRQGTDTQYF. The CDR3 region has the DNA TGTGCCAGCAGCAACAGACAGGGTACAGATACGCAGTATTTT.

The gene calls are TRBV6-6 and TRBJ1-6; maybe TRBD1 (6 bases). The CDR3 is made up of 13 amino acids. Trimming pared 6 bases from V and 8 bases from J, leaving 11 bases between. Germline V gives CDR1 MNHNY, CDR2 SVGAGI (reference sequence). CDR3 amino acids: CASRGSGDSPLHF. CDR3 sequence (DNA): TGTGCCAGCAGAGGATCAGGGGATTCACCCCTCCACTTT.